Listed below are T cell receptor beta chains from one sample, sequenced in a study of T-cell memory formation after mild COVID-19. Via MiXCR, TCRdb re-called the 5' RACE reads, giving one row per CDR3 protein. The sample carries hundreds of thousands of distinct CDR3 sequences, about a quarter recorded once. The sequenced sample was PBMCs or a T cell subset sorted from them (not recorded which). These receptors were taken from an adult woman who had mild COVID-19 (a few samples of this study predate the infection). Cell type and time point are not known. CDR3s include the opening cysteine and the closing phenylalanine or tryptophan. Fields, in order: CDR3 length, clone size, J gene, V gene, D gene, CDR3 DNA, CDR3 protein. A D gene is named only where the DNA matches it firmly. Rows may omit the clone size; those that give it use once, few, many or a size class.

len: 15; abundance: .; j_gene: TRBJ2-2; v_gene: TRBV4-1; d_gene: TRBD1; CDR3nt: TGCGCCAGCAGCCAACGGGACAGTAACACCGGGGAGCTGTTTTTT; CDR3aa: CASSQRDSNTGELFF
len: 16; abundance: .; j_gene: TRBJ2-5; v_gene: TRBV7-6; d_gene: TRBD2; CDR3nt: TGTGCCAGCAGCTTAGATAGCGGGAGAGGGTCGGAGACCCAGTACTTC; CDR3aa: CASSLDSGRGSETQYF
len: 16; abundance: few; j_gene: TRBJ2-1; v_gene: TRBV7-2; d_gene: .; CDR3nt: TGTGCCAGCAGTCAGACCCAGGGCTGGGCCTACAATGAGCAGTTCTTC; CDR3aa: CASSQTQGWAYNEQFF
len: 16; abundance: .; j_gene: TRBJ2-3; v_gene: TRBV7-9; d_gene: .; CDR3nt: TGTGCCAGCAGCTTAGTGGGGGGCGCCGGCACAGATACGCAGTATTTT; CDR3aa: CASSLVGGAGTDTQYF
len: 16; abundance: .; j_gene: TRBJ2-7; v_gene: TRBV21-1; d_gene: .; CDR3nt: .; CDR3aa: CASTQRVGSGSYEQYF
len: 13; abundance: few; j_gene: TRBJ2-5; v_gene: TRBV24-1; d_gene: .; CDR3nt: TGTGCCTCCGCAACGACGGTGAGCGGAACCCAGTACTTC; CDR3aa: CASATTVSGTQYF
len: 14; abundance: .; j_gene: TRBJ2-3; v_gene: TRBV5-1; d_gene: .; CDR3nt: TGCGCCAGCAGCCTTGACCTCGACGCAGATACGCAGTATTTT; CDR3aa: CASSLDLDADTQYF
len: 13; abundance: .; j_gene: TRBJ1-6; v_gene: TRBV7-8; d_gene: .; CDR3nt: TGTGCCAGCAGCCGCGCGGGGAATTCACCCCTCCACTTT; CDR3aa: CASSRAGNSPLHF
len: 13; abundance: few; j_gene: TRBJ2-3; v_gene: TRBV3-1; d_gene: .; CDR3nt: TGTGCCAGCAGACCGGCGGTCGTGGATACGCAGTATTTT; CDR3aa: CASRPAVVDTQYF
len: 15; abundance: few; j_gene: TRBJ1-1; v_gene: TRBV15; d_gene: .; CDR3nt: TGTGCCACCAGCAGATCCCCCCAGGGGAACACTGAAGCTTTCTTT; CDR3aa: CATSRSPQGNTEAFF
len: 14; abundance: few; j_gene: TRBJ2-5; v_gene: TRBV7-6; d_gene: .; CDR3nt: TGTGCCAGCAGCTTAGGGGCCAGACAAGAGACCCAGTACTTC; CDR3aa: CASSLGARQETQYF
len: 12; abundance: .; j_gene: TRBJ1-5; v_gene: TRBV20-1; d_gene: .; CDR3nt: TGCAGTGTTGTGTATCCAGGTCAGCCCCAGCATTTT; CDR3aa: CSVVYPGQPQHF
len: 15; abundance: .; j_gene: TRBJ2-2; v_gene: TRBV6-2/TRBV6-3; d_gene: .; CDR3nt: TGTGCCAGCAGTCAGGCCAGGGAGAACACCGGGGAGCTGTTTTTT; CDR3aa: CASSQARENTGELFF
len: 15; abundance: .; j_gene: TRBJ2-7; v_gene: TRBV10-3; d_gene: .; CDR3nt: TGTGCCATCAGTGAGTCGGTGGACAGTAATTACGAGCAGTACTTC; CDR3aa: CAISESVDSNYEQYF
len: 14; abundance: .; j_gene: TRBJ2-1; v_gene: TRBV7-9; d_gene: .; CDR3nt: TGTGCCAGCAGCCCCACGGACAGCCATCGCGGGCAGTTCTTC; CDR3aa: CASSPTDSHRGQFF
len: 15; abundance: .; j_gene: TRBJ1-5; v_gene: TRBV9; d_gene: .; CDR3nt: TGTGCCAGCAGCCCGGGGCAGGGAGGTGCTCAGCCCCAGCATTTT; CDR3aa: CASSPGQGGAQPQHF
len: 15; abundance: .; j_gene: TRBJ2-7; v_gene: TRBV5-5; d_gene: TRBD2; CDR3nt: TGTGCCAGCAGCTTGGAGGGACTAGCGGGAGGAGAGCAGTACTTC; CDR3aa: CASSLEGLAGGEQYF
len: 14; abundance: .; j_gene: TRBJ2-2; v_gene: TRBV7-2; d_gene: TRBD2; CDR3nt: TGTGCCACCGGGACTAGCTCGAACACCGGGGAGCTGTTTTTT; CDR3aa: CATGTSSNTGELFF
len: 15; abundance: few; j_gene: TRBJ2-2; v_gene: TRBV6-5; d_gene: .; CDR3nt: TGTGCCAGCAGTTACATGCGGGACGGGGCCGGGGAGCTGTTTTTT; CDR3aa: CASSYMRDGAGELFF
len: 14; abundance: few; j_gene: TRBJ2-1; v_gene: TRBV7-9; d_gene: .; CDR3nt: TGTGCCAGCAGCGTTCCCCAACGGGGTAATGAGCAGTTCTTC; CDR3aa: CASSVPQRGNEQFF
len: 14; abundance: .; j_gene: TRBJ2-4; v_gene: TRBV27; d_gene: .; CDR3nt: TGTGCCAGCAGGCAACCCGGGACCAAAAACATTCAGTACTTC; CDR3aa: CASRQPGTKNIQYF
len: 15; abundance: few; j_gene: TRBJ2-5; v_gene: TRBV7-2; d_gene: TRBD2; CDR3nt: TGTGCCAGCAGCGCTAGCGGGGGGCACGTGGAGACCCAGTACTTC; CDR3aa: CASSASGGHVETQYF
len: 16; abundance: few; j_gene: TRBJ2-1; v_gene: TRBV5-1; d_gene: TRBD2; CDR3nt: TGCGCCAGCAGCTCGGGGGGTAGCGGGGTCCAGAATGAGCAGTTCTTC; CDR3aa: CASSSGGSGVQNEQFF
len: 15; abundance: .; j_gene: TRBJ2-5; v_gene: TRBV7-6; d_gene: .; CDR3nt: TGTGCCAGCATCCGAGGGGGGGGGCCCCAAGAGACCCAGTACTTC; CDR3aa: CASIRGGGPQETQYF
len: 13; abundance: few; j_gene: TRBJ2-1; v_gene: TRBV4-3; d_gene: .; CDR3nt: TGCGCCAGCAGCCTGTATCCTTACAATGAGCAGTTCTTC; CDR3aa: CASSLYPYNEQFF
len: 13; abundance: few; j_gene: TRBJ1-2; v_gene: TRBV20-1; d_gene: .; CDR3nt: TGCAGTGCTAGAGAGGGAGTACGGTATGGCTACACCTTC; CDR3aa: CSAREGVRYGYTF
len: 12; abundance: few; j_gene: TRBJ2-3; v_gene: TRBV19; d_gene: TRBD1; CDR3nt: TGTGCCAGTAGTACAGGGGGCGATACGCAGTATTTT; CDR3aa: CASSTGGDTQYF
len: 18; abundance: few; j_gene: TRBJ2-3; v_gene: TRBV4-1; d_gene: TRBD2; CDR3nt: TGCGCCAGCAGCCAAGCCCCGCTAGCGGAGGGGTACACAGATACGCAGTATTTT; CDR3aa: CASSQAPLAEGYTDTQYF
len: 13; abundance: few; j_gene: TRBJ2-1; v_gene: TRBV25-1; d_gene: .; CDR3nt: TGTGCCAGTGCGGGGGCTGGCTACAATGAGCAGTTCTTC; CDR3aa: CASAGAGYNEQFF
len: 15; abundance: few; j_gene: TRBJ2-2; v_gene: TRBV4-3; d_gene: .; CDR3nt: TGCGCCAGCAGCCCTAAGTACGGAGAGACCGGGGAGCTGTTTTTT; CDR3aa: CASSPKYGETGELFF
len: 16; abundance: .; j_gene: TRBJ2-5; v_gene: TRBV7-2; d_gene: TRBD2; CDR3nt: TGTGCCAGCAGCTCGAGGCTAGCGGGGGTACAAGAGACCCAGTACTTC; CDR3aa: CASSSRLAGVQETQYF
len: 14; abundance: few; j_gene: TRBJ2-1; v_gene: TRBV5-1; d_gene: TRBD2; CDR3nt: TGCGCCAGCAGCTTGGGGGACTACTACAATGAGCAGTTCTTC; CDR3aa: CASSLGDYYNEQFF
len: 14; abundance: .; j_gene: TRBJ1-5; v_gene: TRBV12-3/TRBV12-4; d_gene: .; CDR3nt: TGTGCCAGCAGTCCCCACCGGGGCGATCAGCCCCAGCATTTT; CDR3aa: CASSPHRGDQPQHF
len: 14; abundance: .; j_gene: TRBJ1-4; v_gene: TRBV7-8; d_gene: .; CDR3nt: TGTGCCAGCAGCTTAGCTGGGAGTGGTGAAAAACTGTTTTTT; CDR3aa: CASSLAGSGEKLFF
len: 16; abundance: few; j_gene: TRBJ2-7; v_gene: TRBV5-6; d_gene: TRBD1; CDR3nt: TGTGCCAGCAGCTTACACAGGGACAGAGATCCCTACGAGCAGTACTTC; CDR3aa: CASSLHRDRDPYEQYF
len: 17; abundance: .; j_gene: TRBJ2-6; v_gene: TRBV23-1; d_gene: TRBD1; CDR3nt: TGCGCCAGCTCCCCGGGACAGGTTCTCTCTGGGGCCAACGTCCTGACTTTC; CDR3aa: CASSPGQVLSGANVLTF
len: 17; abundance: few; j_gene: TRBJ2-1; v_gene: TRBV4-1; d_gene: TRBD1; CDR3nt: TGCGCCAGCAGCCAGACCAGGACAGGACTCTCCTACAATGAGCAGTTCTTC; CDR3aa: CASSQTRTGLSYNEQFF
len: 14; abundance: .; j_gene: TRBJ2-1; v_gene: TRBV29-1; d_gene: .; CDR3nt: TGCAGCGTTGAACTTGGGACTCTGGTCGATGAGCAGTTCTTC; CDR3aa: CSVELGTLVDEQFF
len: 13; abundance: few; j_gene: TRBJ2-5; v_gene: TRBV12-3/TRBV12-4; d_gene: .; CDR3nt: TGTGCCAGCAGTTTTCCTCCTCTCGAGACCCAGTACTTC; CDR3aa: CASSFPPLETQYF
len: 17; abundance: .; j_gene: TRBJ2-1; v_gene: TRBV11-2; d_gene: TRBD1; CDR3nt: TGTGCCAGCAGCTTAGGAGATCTCTACGGACAGGGGGTTCGGCAGTTCTTC; CDR3aa: CASSLGDLYGQGVRQFF
len: 12; abundance: .; j_gene: TRBJ1-1; v_gene: TRBV30; d_gene: .; CDR3nt: TGTGCCTGGAGTGGGGCCCTAACGCGGGCTTTCTTT; CDR3aa: CAWSGALTRAFF
len: 11; abundance: .; j_gene: TRBJ1-1; v_gene: TRBV7-2; d_gene: .; CDR3nt: TGTGCCAGCAGCTTAGCTCAGACAGCTTTCTTT; CDR3aa: CASSLAQTAFF
len: 15; abundance: .; j_gene: TRBJ2-1; v_gene: TRBV5-1; d_gene: .; CDR3nt: TGCGCCAGCAGCTTGGTGGGGGGCCACTACAATGAGCAGTTCTTC; CDR3aa: CASSLVGGHYNEQFF
len: 17; abundance: few; j_gene: TRBJ1-5; v_gene: TRBV2; d_gene: TRBD1; CDR3nt: TGTGCCAGCAGTGAAAGTGGCAGGGGGTACAGCAATCAGCCCCAGCATTTT; CDR3aa: CASSESGRGYSNQPQHF